This is a list of T cell receptor beta chains from one sample in a study of blood T cell repertoires in COVID-19. Libraries were prepared by immunoSEQ multiplex PCR; TCRdb keeps only in-frame clonotypes and omits some of them. In the table there are roughly 250,000 clones, about 89% of which are singletons. Source material: PBMCs or T cells enriched from blood (not recorded which). Receptors were obtained from a human donor in a cohort exposed to, infected with or recovered from COVID-19 (not recorded which). The donor label of this sample is uncertain. Both conserved end residues are part of each CDR3. A D gene is named only where the DNA matches it firmly. Some rows mark clone size as missing; the rest say once, few, many or name a class of expanded clone.

>NA|16|TRBJ2-2|NA|TRBV11-2
TGTGCCAGCAGCTTATGGGGCAGTTCAGGATCCGGGGAGCTGTTTTTT
CASSLWGSSGSGELFF
>once|17|TRBJ2-3|TRBD2|TRBV2
TGTGCCAGCAGTTCTCTCCAGCGGGGGGCCAGCACAGATACGCAGTATTTT
CASSSLQRGASTDTQYF
>NA|17|TRBJ2-5|TRBD2|TRBV5-4
TGTGCCAGCAGCTTGGACGAGACGGCTAGCGGGCAAGAGACCCAGTACTTC
CASSLDETASGQETQYF
>NA|14|TRBJ1-5|NA|TRBV28
TGTGCCAGCCAGGCGTATTATAGCAATCAGCCCCAGCATTTT
CASQAYYSNQPQHF
>NA|17|TRBJ2-3|TRBD1|TRBV5-8
TGTGCCAGCAGCTTGGCTTTACAGGGGACAATCACAGATACGCAGTATTTT
CASSLALQGTITDTQYF
>NA|15|TRBJ2-7|NA|TRBV3-1/TRBV3-2
TGTGCCAGCAGCCAAGTACGGGCGGGCCCTCACGAGCAGTACTTC
CASSQVRAGPHEQYF
>few|12|TRBJ1-1|NA|TRBV30
TGTGCCTGGAGTGCCCAGACGGGAGGAGCTTTCTTT
CAWSAQTGGAFF
>NA|15|TRBJ2-1|TRBD1|TRBV5-6
TGTGCCAGCAGCTTGGGGCAGGGGGCGGGAAATGAGCAGTTCTTC
CASSLGQGAGNEQFF
>NA|14|TRBJ1-1|NA|TRBV6-5
TGTGCCAGCAGTTACTCCCAACAGCGGGGGGAAGCTTTCTTT
CASSYSQQRGEAFF
>NA|17|TRBJ2-7|TRBD2|TRBV11-2
TGTGCCAGCAGCCCCCGGGGGGGCAGCCTTCCCTACCACGAGCAGTACTTC
CASSPRGGSLPYHEQYF
>once|16|TRBJ2-5|NA|TRBV7-2
TGTGCCAGCAGCTTAGTGGGGTTGAGGAGGATAGAGACCCAGTACTTC
CASSLVGLRRIETQYF
>NA|15|TRBJ2-5|TRBD1|TRBV24-1
TGTGCCACCAGTGAACGGACAGGGGGCATGGAGACCCAGTACTTC
CATSERTGGMETQYF
>NA|11|TRBJ1-1|NA|TRBV19
TGTGCCAGTAGTTCCGGGATTGAAGCTTTCTTT
CASSSGIEAFF
>NA|18|TRBJ1-6|TRBD1|TRBV4-1
TGCGCCAGCAGCCCAACACCGGGACAGAGCTCCTATAATTCACCCCTCCACTTT
CASSPTPGQSSYNSPLHF
>NA|12|TRBJ2-7|NA|TRBV5-1
TGCGCCAGCAGCTTGGCACAGGACGAGCAGTACTTC
CASSLAQDEQYF
>NA|13|TRBJ1-1|NA|TRBV4-3
TGCGCCAGCAGCCAAGACATGAACACTGAAGCTTTCTTT
CASSQDMNTEAFF
>NA|16|TRBJ1-3|TRBD1|TRBV5-6
TGTGCCAGCAGCTTCGGGACAGGTTTCTCTGGAAACACCATATATTTT
CASSFGTGFSGNTIYF
>once|15|TRBJ1-2|TRBD1|TRBV11-2
TGTGCCAGCAGCCCACCGGGACAGTCTAACTATGGCTACACCTTC
CASSPPGQSNYGYTF
>NA|16|TRBJ1-3|TRBD1|TRBV7-9
TGTGCCAGCAGCGCTACCGACAGGGGGTCTGGAAACACCATATATTTT
CASSATDRGSGNTIYF
>NA|14|TRBJ1-4|TRBD1|TRBV30
TGTGCCTGGAGGGAACAGGGGGCTAGGGAAAAACTGTTTTTT
CAWREQGAREKLFF
>NA|11|TRBJ2-2|NA|TRBV18
TGTGCCAGCTCATTCGCCGGGGAGCTGTTTTTT
CASSFAGELFF
>NA|14|TRBJ1-1|TRBD1|TRBV5-1
TGCGCCAGCACTAGACAGGGGGCAGACACTGAAGCTTTCTTT
CASTRQGADTEAFF
>NA|15|TRBJ2-7|NA|TRBV29-1
TGCAGCGTTGAAATTTCAGGGCTCAGCTCCTACGAGCAGTACTTC
CSVEISGLSSYEQYF
>NA|14|TRBJ2-1|NA|TRBV5-1
TGCGCCAGCAGCTTGGCTTCAGGGGTAGATGAGCAGTTCTTC
CASSLASGVDEQFF
>NA|14|TRBJ2-7|NA|TRBV19
TGTGCCAGTAGTATAGAGACGGGTCCCTACGAGCAGTACTTC
CASSIETGPYEQYF
>NA|13|TRBJ1-2|TRBD1|TRBV20-1
TGCAGTGCTAGTAAAGGGGGCGGGGTGCCCCCCACCTTC
CSASKGGGVPPTF
>NA|14|TRBJ1-1|NA|TRBV19
TGTGCCAGTAGTATGTGGGGGGGGGACACTGAAGCTTTCTTT
CASSMWGGDTEAFF
>NA|16|TRBJ2-7|TRBD1|TRBV27
TGTGCCAGCAGTTTACAAGGGACAGGGGGCAGGTACGAGCAGTACTTC
CASSLQGTGGRYEQYF
>NA|16|TRBJ1-5|TRBD1|TRBV4-1
TGCGCCAGCAGCCAAATACAGGGGGGGAGCAATCAGCCCCAGCATTTT
CASSQIQGGSNQPQHF
>NA|15|TRBJ2-7|NA|TRBV27
TGTGCCAGCAGTTTAAACAGGGTGCGTGAGGCCGAGCAGTACTTC
CASSLNRVREAEQYF
>NA|13|TRBJ1-1|TRBD1|TRBV10-1
TGCGCCAGCAGCCTGGGACAGGGGATGGAAGCTTTCTTT
CASSLGQGMEAFF
>NA|18|TRBJ1-4|TRBD1|TRBV4-2
TGTGCCAGCAGCCGTCTGTCAAGAGGCGGACAGGAGAATGAAAAACTGTTTTTT
CASSRLSRGGQENEKLFF
>NA|11|TRBJ2-1|TRBD2|TRBV19
TGTGCCAGTAGTCGGGGGGATGAGCAGTTCTTC
CASSRGDEQFF
>NA|13|TRBJ2-5|NA|TRBV2
TGTGCCAGCAGGCCGCGTCACCAAGAGACCCAGTACTTC
CASRPRHQETQYF
>NA|17|TRBJ1-1|NA|TRBV5-1
TGCGCCAGCAGCTTACGACCCGAAGGGACTGGAGCAGAGCGAGCTTTCTTT
CASSLRPEGTGAERAFF
>NA|15|TRBJ1-1|NA|TRBV7-8
TGTGCCAGCAGCTCCCCGACAGGACTGAACACTGAAGCTTTCTTT
CASSSPTGLNTEAFF
>few|14|TRBJ1-1|TRBD1|TRBV29-1
TGCAGCGTAGCCACAGGGGGCTTGAACACTGAAGCTTTCTTT
CSVATGGLNTEAFF
>NA|15|TRBJ1-4|NA|TRBV30
TGTGCCTGGGGTCCCCCCGGGGGGGCTAATGAAAAACTGTTTTTT
CAWGPPGGANEKLFF
>few|14|TRBJ2-7|NA|TRBV10-2
TGCGCCAGCAGTGGCGGAATCAGCTCCTACGAGCAGTACTTC
CASSGGISSYEQYF
>NA|16|TRBJ2-1|TRBD2|TRBV7-9
TGTGCCAGCAGCCTCTTGACGGGGGGGCTCGACAATGAGCAGTTCTTC
CASSLLTGGLDNEQFF